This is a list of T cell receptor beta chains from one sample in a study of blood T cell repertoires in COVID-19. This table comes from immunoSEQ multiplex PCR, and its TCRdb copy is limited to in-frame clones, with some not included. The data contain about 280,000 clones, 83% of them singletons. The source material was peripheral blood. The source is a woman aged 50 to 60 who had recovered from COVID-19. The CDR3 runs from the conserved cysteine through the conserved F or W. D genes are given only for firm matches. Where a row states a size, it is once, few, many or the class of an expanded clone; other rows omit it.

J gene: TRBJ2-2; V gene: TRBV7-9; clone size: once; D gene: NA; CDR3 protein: CAYGKAANTGELFF; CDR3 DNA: TGTGCCTACGGGAAAGCGGCGAACACCGGGGAGCTGTTTTTT
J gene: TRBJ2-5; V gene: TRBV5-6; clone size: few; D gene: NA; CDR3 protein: CASSLSRGDLWQETQYF; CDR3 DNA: TGTGCCAGCAGCTTGTCCAGGGGGGATTTATGGCAAGAGACCCAGTACTTC
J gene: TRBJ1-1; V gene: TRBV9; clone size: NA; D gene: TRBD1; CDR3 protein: CASSVEPLPTGWTEAFF; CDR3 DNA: TGTGCCAGCAGCGTAGAGCCTCTTCCGACAGGGTGGACTGAAGCTTTCTTT
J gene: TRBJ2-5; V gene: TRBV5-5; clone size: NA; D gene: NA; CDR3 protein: CASSPSRVWKETQYF; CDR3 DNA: TGTGCCAGCAGCCCGAGTCGGGTTTGGAAAGAGACCCAGTACTTC
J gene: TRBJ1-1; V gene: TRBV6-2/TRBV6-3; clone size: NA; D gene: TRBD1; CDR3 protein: CASSRPGAGGTEAFF; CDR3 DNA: TGTGCCAGCAGCCGGCCTGGGGCAGGGGGCACTGAAGCTTTCTTT
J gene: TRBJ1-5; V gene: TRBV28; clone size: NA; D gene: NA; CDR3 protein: CASSLGGGGNQPQHF; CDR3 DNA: TGTGCCAGCAGTTTGGGGGGGGGAGGCAATCAGCCCCAGCATTTT
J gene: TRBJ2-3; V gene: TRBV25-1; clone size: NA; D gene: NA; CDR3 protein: CASSEIVGADTQYF; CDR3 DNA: TGTGCCAGCAGTGAAATTGTAGGGGCAGATACGCAGTATTTT
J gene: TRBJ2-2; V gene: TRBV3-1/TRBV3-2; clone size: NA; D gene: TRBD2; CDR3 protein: CASQRGPNTGELFF; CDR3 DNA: TGTGCCAGCCAGCGGGGGCCGAACACCGGGGAGCTGTTTTTT
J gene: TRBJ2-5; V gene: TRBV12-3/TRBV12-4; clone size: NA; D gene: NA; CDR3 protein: CASSHVEETQYF; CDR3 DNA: TGTGCCAGCAGCCACGTCGAGGAGACCCAGTACTTC
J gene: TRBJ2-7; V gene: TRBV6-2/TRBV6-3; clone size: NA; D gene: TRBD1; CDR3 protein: CASSRPGQSYEQYF; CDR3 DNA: TGTGCCAGCAGTAGGCCGGGACAGTCCTACGAGCAGTACTTC
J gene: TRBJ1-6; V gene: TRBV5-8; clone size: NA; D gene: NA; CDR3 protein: CASRNPWRRSSYNSPLHF; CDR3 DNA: TGTGCCAGCAGAAACCCATGGAGGAGGAGCTCCTATAATTCACCCCTCCACTTT
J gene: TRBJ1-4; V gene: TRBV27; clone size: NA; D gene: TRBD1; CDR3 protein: CASSLSSPRTGREKLFF; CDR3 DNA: TGTGCCAGCAGTTTATCTTCCCCAAGGACAGGGCGGGAAAAACTGTTTTTT
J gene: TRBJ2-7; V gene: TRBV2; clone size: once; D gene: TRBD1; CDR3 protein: CASSRDRGNYEQYF; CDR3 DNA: TGTGCCAGCAGCCGGGACAGGGGCAATTACGAGCAGTACTTC
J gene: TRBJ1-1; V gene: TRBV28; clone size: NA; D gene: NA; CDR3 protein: CASTPRRGEVTEAFF; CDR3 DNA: TGTGCCAGCACTCCCCGGAGGGGCGAAGTCACTGAAGCTTTCTTT
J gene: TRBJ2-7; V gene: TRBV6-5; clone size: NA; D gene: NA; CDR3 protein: CASSKGRGIYEQYF; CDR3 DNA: TGTGCCAGCTCAAAGGGCAGGGGCATTTACGAGCAGTACTTC
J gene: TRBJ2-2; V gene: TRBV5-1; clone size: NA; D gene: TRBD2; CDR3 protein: CASSLRLAGGLAGELFF; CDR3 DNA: TGCGCCAGCAGCTTGAGACTAGCGGGAGGGCTGGCCGGGGAGCTGTTTTTT
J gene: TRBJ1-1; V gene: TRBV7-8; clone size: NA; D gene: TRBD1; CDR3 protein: CASSLQGGGTEAFF; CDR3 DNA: TGTGCCAGCAGCTTGCAGGGGGGAGGCACTGAAGCTTTCTTT
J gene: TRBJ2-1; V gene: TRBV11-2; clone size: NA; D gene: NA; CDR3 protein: CASSSPGWRESTYNEQFF; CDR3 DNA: TGTGCCAGCAGCTCCCCTGGGTGGCGGGAATCGACCTACAATGAGCAGTTCTTC
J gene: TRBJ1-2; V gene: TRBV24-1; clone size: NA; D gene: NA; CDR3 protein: CATSEPREGRSGYTF; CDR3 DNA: TGTGCCACCAGTGAACCTCGGGAGGGGCGAAGTGGCTACACCTTC
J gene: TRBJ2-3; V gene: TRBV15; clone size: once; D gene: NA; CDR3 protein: CATSREEVKDTQYF; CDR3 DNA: TGTGCCACCAGCAGAGAAGAGGTTAAAGATACGCAGTATTTT
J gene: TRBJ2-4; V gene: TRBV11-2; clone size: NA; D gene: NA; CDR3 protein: CASSLGQVGDIQYF; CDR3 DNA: TGTGCCAGCAGCTTAGGACAGGTTGGCGACATTCAGTACTTC
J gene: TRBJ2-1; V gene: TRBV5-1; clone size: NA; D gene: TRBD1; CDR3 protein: CASSLQGAQGEQFF; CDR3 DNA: TGCGCCAGCAGCTTACAGGGGGCGCAGGGTGAGCAGTTCTTC
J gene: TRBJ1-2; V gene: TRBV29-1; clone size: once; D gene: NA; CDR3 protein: CSVEDPHGTSGYGYTF; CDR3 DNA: TGCAGCGTTGAAGATCCCCACGGAACTTCGGGCTATGGCTACACCTTC
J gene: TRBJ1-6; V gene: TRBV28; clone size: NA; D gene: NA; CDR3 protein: CASSSGGGSNSPLHF; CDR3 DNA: TGTGCCAGCAGTTCCGGAGGAGGGAGCAATTCACCCCTCCACTTT
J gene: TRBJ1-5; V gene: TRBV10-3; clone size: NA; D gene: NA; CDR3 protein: CAAQKAGGDQPQHF; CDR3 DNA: TGTGCCGCCCAAAAAGCAGGAGGCGATCAGCCCCAGCATTTT
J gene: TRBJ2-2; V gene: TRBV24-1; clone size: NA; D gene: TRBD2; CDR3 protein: CATSDPLAGGNTGELFF; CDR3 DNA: TGTGCCACCAGTGACCCCCTAGCGGGAGGGAACACCGGGGAGCTGTTTTTT
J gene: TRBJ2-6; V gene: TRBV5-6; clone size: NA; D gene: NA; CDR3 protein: CASSLIRGGFGANVLTF; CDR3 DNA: TGTGCCAGCAGCCTCATCAGGGGCGGCTTTGGGGCCAACGTCCTGACTTTC
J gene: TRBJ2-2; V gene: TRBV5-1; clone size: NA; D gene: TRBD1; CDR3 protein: CASSSGQGTFTGELFF; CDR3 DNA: TGCGCCAGCAGCTCCGGACAGGGGACCTTCACCGGGGAGCTGTTTTTT
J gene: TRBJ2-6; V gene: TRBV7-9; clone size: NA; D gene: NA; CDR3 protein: CASSLLGRGANVLTF; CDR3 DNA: TGTGCCAGCAGCTTACTGGGGCGTGGGGCCAACGTCCTGACTTTC
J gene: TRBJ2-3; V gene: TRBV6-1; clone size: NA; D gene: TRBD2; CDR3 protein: CASSEVGLAGGKTSTDTQYF; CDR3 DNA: TGTGCCAGCAGTGAAGTAGGACTAGCGGGGGGAAAAACTAGCACAGATACGCAGTATTTT
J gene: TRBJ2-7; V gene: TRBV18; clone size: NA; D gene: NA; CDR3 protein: CASSPSSRRDNEQYF; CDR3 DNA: TGTGCCAGCTCGCCCTCTTCCCGGCGGGATAACGAGCAGTACTTC
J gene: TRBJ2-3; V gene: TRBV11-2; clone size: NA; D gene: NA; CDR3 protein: CASSLDSAGTDTQYF; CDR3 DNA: TGTGCCAGCAGCTTAGATTCGGCGGGCACAGATACGCAGTATTTT
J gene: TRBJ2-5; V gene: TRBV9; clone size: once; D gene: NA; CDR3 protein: CASSVGRGETQYF; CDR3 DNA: TGTGCCAGCAGCGTAGGGAGGGGAGAGACCCAGTACTTC
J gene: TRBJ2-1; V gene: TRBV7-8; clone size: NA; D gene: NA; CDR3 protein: CASSSPSLPEQFF; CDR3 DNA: TGTGCCAGCAGCTCCCCAAGCCTCCCGGAGCAGTTCTTC
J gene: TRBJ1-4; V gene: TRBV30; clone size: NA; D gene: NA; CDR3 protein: CAWGAGLPNEKLFF; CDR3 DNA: TGTGCCTGGGGAGCCGGACTGCCGAATGAAAAACTGTTTTTT
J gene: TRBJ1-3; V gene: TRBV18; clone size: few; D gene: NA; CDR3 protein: CASSPQGLDGNTIYF; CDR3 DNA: TGTGCCAGCTCACCACAGGGGCTTGATGGAAACACCATATATTTT
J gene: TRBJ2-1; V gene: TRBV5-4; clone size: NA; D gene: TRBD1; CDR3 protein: CASSLADNRGPFF; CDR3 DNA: TGTGCCAGCAGCTTGGCTGACAACAGGGGGCCTTTCTTC
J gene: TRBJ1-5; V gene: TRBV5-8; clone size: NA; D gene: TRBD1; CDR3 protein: CATRTGHSNQPQHF; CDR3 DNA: TGTGCCACGCGGACAGGCCATAGCAATCAGCCCCAGCATTTT
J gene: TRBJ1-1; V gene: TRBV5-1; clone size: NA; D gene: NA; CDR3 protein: CASSLSSRDTEAFF; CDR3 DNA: TGCGCCAGCAGCTTGAGCTCCAGGGACACTGAAGCTTTCTTT
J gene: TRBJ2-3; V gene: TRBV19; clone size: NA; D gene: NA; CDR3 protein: CASSVGQWDTDTQYF; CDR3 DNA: TGTGCCAGTAGTGTCGGACAGTGGGACACAGATACGCAGTATTTT
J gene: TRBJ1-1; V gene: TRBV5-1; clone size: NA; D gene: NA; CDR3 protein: CASSLGQVGTEAFF; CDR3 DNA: TGCGCCAGCAGCTTGGGACAGGTGGGCACTGAAGCTTTCTTT
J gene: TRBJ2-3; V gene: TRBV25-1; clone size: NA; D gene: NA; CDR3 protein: CASSARRGPDTQYF; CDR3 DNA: TGTGCCAGCAGTGCCCGGAGAGGGCCAGATACGCAGTATTTT
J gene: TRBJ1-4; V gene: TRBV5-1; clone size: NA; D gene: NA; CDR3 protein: CASPTGGRLGEKLFF; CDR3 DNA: TGCGCCAGTCCTACCGGGGGGCGATTGGGTGAAAAACTGTTTTTT
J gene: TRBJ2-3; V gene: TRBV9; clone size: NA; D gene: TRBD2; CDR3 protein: CASSVGTSGFTDTQYF; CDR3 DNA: TGTGCCAGCAGCGTGGGGACTAGCGGTTTCACAGATACGCAGTATTTT
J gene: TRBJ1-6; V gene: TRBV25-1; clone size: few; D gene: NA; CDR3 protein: CASSGLSRSLHF; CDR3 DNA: TGTGCCAGCAGTGGACTAAGCAGGTCCCTCCACTTT
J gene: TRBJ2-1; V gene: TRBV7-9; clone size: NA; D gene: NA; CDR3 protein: CASSFSEGFEQFF; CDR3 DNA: TGTGCCAGCAGCTTCTCGGAGGGATTCGAGCAGTTCTTC
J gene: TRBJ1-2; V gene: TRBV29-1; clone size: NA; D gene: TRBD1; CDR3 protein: CSVPGQGHSSYTF; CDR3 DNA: TGCAGCGTCCCGGGACAGGGGCACTCCTCCTACACCTTC
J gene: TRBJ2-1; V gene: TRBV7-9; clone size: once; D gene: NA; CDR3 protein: CASSATRNEQFF; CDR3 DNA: TGTGCCAGCAGCGCGACTAGAAATGAGCAGTTCTTC
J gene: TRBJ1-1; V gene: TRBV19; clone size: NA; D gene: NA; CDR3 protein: CASTRGMNTEAFF; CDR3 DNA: TGTGCCAGTACGCGGGGGATGAACACTGAAGCTTTCTTT
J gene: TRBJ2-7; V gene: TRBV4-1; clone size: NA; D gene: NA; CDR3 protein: CASSQGGPYEQYF; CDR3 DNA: TGCGCCAGCAGCCAAGGAGGCCCCTACGAGCAGTACTTC
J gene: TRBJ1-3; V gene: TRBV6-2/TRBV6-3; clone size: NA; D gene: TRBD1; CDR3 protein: CASSYFPTGTGNTIYF; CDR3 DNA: TGTGCCAGCAGTTACTTTCCGACAGGGACTGGAAACACCATATATTTT
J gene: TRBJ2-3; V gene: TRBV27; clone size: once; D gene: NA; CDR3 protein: CASSLSAGTDTQYF; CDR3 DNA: TGTGCCAGCAGTTTATCGGCGGGCACAGATACGCAGTATTTT
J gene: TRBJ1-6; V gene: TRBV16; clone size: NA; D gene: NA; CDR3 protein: CASRSGQEGSYNSPLHF; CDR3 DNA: TGTGCCAGCAGAAGCGGGCAGGAGGGCTCCTATAATTCACCCCTCCACTTT
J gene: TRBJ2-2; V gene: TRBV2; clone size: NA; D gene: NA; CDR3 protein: CASRVREGAGELFF; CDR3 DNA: TGTGCCAGCAGAGTAAGGGAAGGGGCCGGGGAGCTGTTTTTT
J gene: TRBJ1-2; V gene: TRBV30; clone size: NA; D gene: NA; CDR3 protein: CAWSVHGTSYGYTF; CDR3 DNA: TGTGCCTGGAGTGTACACGGGACTTCCTATGGCTACACCTTC
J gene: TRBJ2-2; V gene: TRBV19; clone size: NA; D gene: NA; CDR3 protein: CASKGLYPGTPRNANTGELFF; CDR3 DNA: TGTGCCAGTAAAGGACTTTACCCCGGGACTCCCCGAAACGCGAACACCGGGGAGCTGTTTTTT